The 30 T cell receptor beta chains given below trace back to one sample, sequenced in a study of blood T cell repertoires in COVID-19. Sequenced by immunoSEQ multiplex PCR; TCRdb stores in-frame clones only, minus some. The sample gives about 210,000 clones, around 82% of which show up once; 2.5% to 3% is in the top ten. Sequenced sample: peripheral blood. These receptors all come from a man aged 50 or older with active or convalescent COVID-19.

The J gene is TRBJ1-2, the V gene TRBV6-5; 9 bases map to TRBD1. The germline V gene encodes CDR1 MNHEY and CDR2 SVGAGI. V shed 6 bases, J shed 4 bases, and the junction held 6 bases outside the gene matches. There are 14 residues in the CDR3. The CDR3 region is CASSRTGAPYGYTF. In nucleotides, the CDR3 is TGTGCCAGCAGCCGGACAGGGGCCCCCTATGGCTACACCTTC.

The rearrangement links TRBV28 to TRBJ1-2; D is ambiguous. Germline CDR1 MDHEN, CDR2 SYDVKM. With 6 bases removed from V and 6 bases from J, the gap between germline ends came to 14 bases. There are 13 residues in the CDR3. In DNA, the CDR3 is TGTGCCAGCAGCCCTGACGGGTTTCATGGCTACACCTTC. This encodes CASSPDGFHGYTF.

V and J are TRBV27 and TRBJ2-3; TRBD1 matches 11 bases. With 5 bases clipped from V and 1 base from J, the junction kept 8 bases outside the gene matches. This CDR3 contains 17 residues. Germline loops: CDR1 MNHEY, CDR2 SMNVEV (reference sequence). The CDR3 coding sequence is TGTGCCAGCAGTCCCTGGACAGGGGGCCTGGGCACAGATACGCAGTATTTT. Translation gives CASSPWTGGLGTDTQYF.

The V and J genes are TRBV11-2 and TRBJ2-3; 11 bases are a match to TRBD2. Germline V gene lookup returns CDR1 SGHAT and CDR2 FQNNGV. CDR3 length equals 16 residues. V lost 5 bases, J lost 2 bases, and 6 bases stayed unmatched. CDR3 sequence (DNA): TGTGCCAGCAGCACAGTACTAGCGGGGGTCACAGATACGCAGTATTTT. Translating gives CASSTVLAGVTDTQYF.

The CDR3 spells CASSGQGSLNTEAFF. In DNA, the CDR3 is TGTGCCAGCTCAGGGCAGGGGTCTTTGAACACTGAAGCTTTCTTT. This rearrangement joins TRBV18 to TRBJ1-1; maybe TRBD1 (6 bases). CDR3 length: 15 residues. V was trimmed by 5 bases and J by 0 bases, leaving 13 bases between them. Germline assignment: CDR1 KGHSH and CDR2 LQKENI.

This clone was seen a few times. The chain links TRBV19 to TRBJ2-6, with 7 bases matching TRBD1. The CDR3 is 18 amino acids. J gave up 2 bases and V 3 bases, and 10 bases lay outside the gene matches. Germline V gives CDR1 LNHDA, CDR2 SQIVND (reference sequence). CDR3 coding DNA: TGTGCCAGTAGTATGAAAGGGGGCGCGAGGACTGGGGCCAACGTCCTGACTTTC. It codes for CASSMKGGARTGANVLTF.

The chain carries TRBV2 and TRBJ1-2; possible D gene TRBD1, 5 bases. Germline CDR1 is SNHLY and CDR2 is FYNNEI. V lost 2 bases and J lost 2, with 9 bases in between. The CDR3 runs 14 residues. DNA for the CDR3: TGTGCCAGCAGTGAATTTCCAGGGAACTATGGCTACACCTTC. Protein: CASSEFPGNYGYTF.

The chain has TRBV7-9 and TRBJ2-1, with 7 bases lining up with TRBD1. V lost 5 bases and J lost 7; bases outside the gene matches: 8. This CDR3 spans 14 amino acids. Germline lookup yields CDR1 SEHNR and CDR2 FQNEAQ (reference sequence). The chain's CDR3 is CASSHVGQENEQFF. The DNA for the CDR3 is TGTGCCAGCAGCCACGTCGGACAGGAGAATGAGCAGTTCTTC.

This clone has only a few counts. The rearrangement uses TRBV28 and TRBJ1-2; possible D gene TRBD1, 6 bases. CDR1 is MDHEN and CDR2 is SYDVKM in the germline V gene. The ends were cut back, 10 bases at V and 2 bases at J, with 11 bases in the middle. This CDR3 has 12 amino acids. The CDR3 here is CATIQGNYGYTF. The CDR3 bases are TGTGCCACCATCCAGGGGAACTATGGCTACACCTTC.

V is TRBV4-3 and J is TRBJ1-3; D might be TRBD1 (5 bases). The CDR3 runs to 17 residues. Germline CDR1 reads LGHNA; CDR2 reads YSLEER. V lost 0 bases to trimming and J lost 5 bases, with 17 bases between them. The CDR3 loop reads CASSQDRQGLYRNTIYF. The CDR3 nucleotides are TGCGCCAGCAGCCAAGATCGGCAGGGTCTGTACAGAAACACCATATATTTT.

The rearrangement links TRBV12-3 or TRBV12-4 to TRBJ2-5; D remains ambiguous. V gave up 8 bases and J gave up 0 bases, with 10 bases separating them. CDR3 length: 13 amino acids. The CDR3 protein is CASGIKHQETQYF. For the CDR3, the DNA is TGTGCCAGCGGCATTAAACACCAAGAGACCCAGTACTTC.

The chain uses TRBV28 and TRBJ1-1, with 7 bases identical to TRBD1. Germline trimming cut 2 bases from V and 4 bases from J; bases unmatched to any gene: 4. This CDR3 spans 14 amino acids. Looked up from germline, CDR1 is MDHEN and CDR2 is SYDVKM. The CDR3 DNA reads TGTGCCAGCAGTTTAGACAGGGTACGCACTGAAGCTTTCTTT. This codes for CASSLDRVRTEAFF.

The rearrangement uses TRBV5-4 and TRBJ2-7, with 13 bases lining up with TRBD2. The V segment lost 4 bases and the J segment 2 bases; nucleotides outside the gene matches: 6. The CDR3 has 16 amino acids. The germline V gene encodes CDR1 SGHNT and CDR2 YYREEE (reference sequence). This chain's CDR3 is CASSRMTSGGTYEQYF. The CDR3 DNA sequence: TGTGCCAGCAGCCGTATGACTAGCGGGGGGACCTACGAGCAGTACTTC.

The chain combines TRBV5-1 with TRBJ1-4; 7 bases line up with TRBD1. The V and J ends lost 1 base and 6 bases, in that order; junction bases with no gene match: 6. This CDR3 region has 15 residues. The germline V gene has CDR1 SGHRS and CDR2 YFSETQ. The CDR3 DNA is TGCGCCAGCAGCTTGAAGAGGGGGCTCCATGAAAAACTGTTTTTT. Its protein is CASSLKRGLHEKLFF. The whole variable domain, remainder taken from reference TRBV5-1 and TRBJ1-4, is KAGVTQTPRYLIKTRGQQVTLSCSPISGHRSVSWYQQTPGQGLQFLFEYFSETQRNKGNFPGRFSGRQFSNSRSEMNVSTLELGDSALYLCASSLKRGLHEKLFFGSGTQLSVL.

The rearrangement links TRBV5-1 to TRBJ2-1; 7 positions match TRBD2. Per the germline V gene, CDR1 is SGHRS and CDR2 is YFSETQ. This CDR3 contains 17 residues. Germline trimming cut 3 bases from V and 2 bases from J; bases unmatched to any gene: 11. DNA for the CDR3: TGCGCCAGCAGCTCATATATACTAGCGAGAGCCTACAATGAGCAGTTCTTC. Protein sequence: CASSSYILARAYNEQFF.

This chain connects TRBV19 to TRBJ1-1, with D tentatively TRBD1 (5 bases). V was clipped by 2 bases and J by 4 bases, with 14 bases between them. This CDR3 contains 15 residues. The germline CDR1 and CDR2 sequences are LNHDA and SQIVND (reference sequence). The CDR3 region is CASSIRTGQGTEAFF. DNA for the CDR3: TGTGCCAGTAGTATAAGAACAGGTCAAGGCACTGAAGCTTTCTTT. The variable domain in full, completed from reference TRBV19 and TRBJ1-1, reads DGGITQSPKYLFRKEGQNVTLSCEQNLNHDAMYWYRQDPGQGLRLIYYSQIVNDFQKGDIAEGYSVSREKKESFPLTVTSAQKNPTAFYLCASSIRTGQGTEAFFGQGTRLTVV.

The chain combines TRBV5-1 with TRBJ1-6; D possibly corresponds to TRBD1 (6 bases). Trimming shortened V by 3 bases and J by 1 base, and 8 bases separated the two germline ends. The CDR3 runs to 15 residues. CDR1 and CDR2 (germline): SGHRS, YFSETQ. This CDR3 is CASSSQGSYNSPLHF. The CDR3 coding sequence is TGCGCCAGCAGCTCGCAGGGGTCCTATAATTCACCCCTCCACTTT.

V and J are TRBV2 and TRBJ2-1; D remains unclear. Trimming cost V 4 bases and J 0 bases, with 4 bases left between them. CDR1 is SNHLY, CDR2 FYNNEI, per germline. The CDR3 has 13 amino acids. In DNA, the CDR3 is TGTGCCAGCAGTGCAGGCTCCTACAATGAGCAGTTCTTC. It yields the protein CASSAGSYNEQFF.

This chain joins TRBV2 and TRBJ2-7, with 7 nucleotides matching TRBD1. The CDR3 contains 15 residues. CDR1 is SNHLY and CDR2 is FYNNEI in the germline V gene. The junction had 7 bases not matched to a gene; V was cut back by 5 bases and J by 0 bases. The CDR3 DNA follows: TGTGCCAGCAGTCGGTCCGGACAGGTCTCCTACGAGCAGTACTTC. Translating gives CASSRSGQVSYEQYF.

This clone came up many times. The chain carries TRBV5-5 and TRBJ1-1; 9 nucleotides line up with TRBD1. Germline values: CDR1 SGHKS, CDR2 YYEKEE (reference sequence). V was pared by 0 bases and J by 4 bases, with 10 bases of the junction left unmatched. The CDR3 totals 17 residues. The CDR3 DNA reads TGTGCCAGCAGCTTGGCCTTACGACAGGGGGGTGTCACTGAAGCTTTCTTT. This encodes CASSLALRQGGVTEAFF.

This chain joins TRBV6-5 and TRBJ2-2, with 12 nucleotides matching TRBD2. Germline V lookup: CDR1 MNHEY, CDR2 SVGAGI. After removal of 4 bases from V and 7 bases from J, the junction contained 1 base not matched to a gene. This CDR3 has 14 residues. This chain's CDR3 is CASSSGLAGGELFF. CDR3 nucleotides: TGTGCCAGCAGTTCGGGACTAGCGGGCGGGGAGCTGTTTTTT.

Only one count was recorded for this clone. This rearrangement joins TRBV3-1 (or the pseudogene TRBV3-2) to TRBJ1-1; TRBD1 might be the D (5 bases). The germline gives CDR1 LGHDT, CDR2 YNNKEL (reference sequence). CDR3 size: 13 residues. The germline V and J ends were trimmed by 1 base and 5 bases, with 8 bases remaining between them. CDR3 residues: CASSQGSGTEAFF. DNA of the CDR3: TGTGCCAGCAGCCAAGGGTCAGGGACTGAAGCTTTCTTT.

The chain links TRBV7-9 to TRBJ1-1; TRBD1 might be the D (5 bases). Germline values: CDR1 SEHNR, CDR2 FQNEAQ (reference sequence). This CDR3 is built from 14 residues. V was cut by 1 base and J by 5 bases, with 11 bases left in between. The CDR3 coding sequence is TGTGCCAGCAGCTTAGGCGGGGGGGTGACTGAAGCTTTCTTT. It specifies CASSLGGGVTEAFF.

This chain links TRBV7-2 with TRBJ1-1, with D perhaps TRBD1 (6 bases). The V and J ends lost 1 base and 1 base respectively, with 7 bases between them. The CDR3 has 14 residues. CDR1 SGHTA and CDR2 FQGNSA come from the germline V gene. CDR3 nucleotide sequence: TGTGCCAGCAGCTTAGTGGGGGCGAACACTGAAGCTTTCTTT. Translation gives CASSLVGANTEAFF.

The V gene is TRBV27, the J gene TRBJ2-3, with no clear D. V was cut by 2 bases and J by 1 base, with 10 bases left in between. Germline CDR1 is MNHEY and CDR2 is SMNVEV (reference sequence). The CDR3 length is 15 residues. Here the CDR3 DNA reads TGTGCCAGCAGTTTACCCCCCGGAGGCACAGATACGCAGTATTTT. This translates into CASSLPPGGTDTQYF.

This rearrangement joins TRBV28 to TRBJ1-1; D unclear. This CDR3 spans 13 amino acids. The germline V and J ends were trimmed by 6 bases and 2 bases, with 10 bases remaining between them. CDR1 is MDHEN and CDR2 is SYDVKM in the germline V gene. The CDR3 loop reads CASRSHLNTEAFF. Written as DNA, the CDR3 is TGTGCCAGCAGAAGTCACCTAAACACTGAAGCTTTCTTT.

V gene TRBV28 combines with J gene TRBJ2-7; 7 bases match TRBD1. The CDR3 has 14 residues. V trimming: 2 bases; J trimming: 5 bases; junction bases outside the gene matches: 6. Per germline, CDR1 MDHEN and CDR2 SYDVKM. The CDR3 bases are TGTGCCAGCAGTTTAGGTCTAGGGGGCGACGAGCAGTACTTC. This encodes CASSLGLGGDEQYF.

This clone is a singleton in its sample. The J gene is TRBJ2-4, the V gene TRBV19; TRBD1 matches at 9 bases. V dropped 6 bases and J dropped 7; count of bases not matched to a gene: 1. Germline assignment: CDR1 LNHDA and CDR2 SQIVND (reference sequence). CDR3 length: 12 residues. The CDR3 sequence: CASRTGGNIQYF. Written as DNA, the CDR3 is TGTGCCAGTAGAACAGGGGGCAACATTCAGTACTTC.

The genes are TRBV28 and TRBJ1-1, with a tentative D call TRBD1 (5 bases). Trimming removed 1 base from V and 3 bases from J, with 6 bases in between. The CDR3 length is 13 residues. Germline V gene sequence: CDR1 MDHEN, CDR2 SYDVKM. For the CDR3, the DNA is TGTGCCAGCAGTTTATTGGGGCACACTGAAGCTTTCTTT. Translating gives CASSLLGHTEAFF.

The V call is TRBV11-2, the J call TRBJ2-7, with 7 bases identical to TRBD1. J was trimmed by 4 bases and V by 4 bases; bases with no gene match: 4. Germline V lookup: CDR1 SGHAT, CDR2 FQNNGV. The CDR3 is 13 residues long. In DNA, the CDR3 is TGTGCCAGCAGCTGGGCAGGGGGTTACGAGCAGTACTTC. Residues: CASSWAGGYEQYF.